The rows below give T cell receptor beta chains drawn from one sample of a study of T-cell memory formation after mild COVID-19. In TCRdb, the 5' RACE reads were re-called with MiXCR into one record per CDR3 protein. The sample consists of 550,000 to 700,000 distinct CDR3 sequences, 15% to 20% of them appearing once. Sequencing input: PBMCs or a T cell subset sorted from them (not recorded which). The receptors derive from an adult woman who had mild COVID-19 (a few samples of this study predate the infection). Cell type and time point are not known. Both conserved end residues are part of each CDR3. The order of the fields is CDR3 protein, CDR3 DNA, clone size, V gene, D gene, J gene. D genes are given only for firm matches. Clone size is not always given. Where it is, it says once, few, many or a class for expanded clones.

CASSLGQAGDQPQHF | TGCGCCAGCAGCCTGGGACAGGCGGGGGATCAGCCCCAGCATTTT | few | TRBV4-1 | TRBD1 | TRBJ1-5
CASSSTRTGEAKNIQYF | TGTGCCAGCAGTTCGACTAGGACAGGGGAGGCCAAAAACATTCAGTACTTC | NA | TRBV12-3/TRBV12-4 | TRBD1 | TRBJ2-4
CASRYPPGLECHEQYF | TGTGCCAGCAGGTATCCTCCGGGACTAGAGTGTCACGAGCAGTACTTC | few | TRBV7-3 | TRBD2 | TRBJ2-7
CASSIGTTYEQYF | TGCGCCAGCAGCATTGGGACTACCTACGAGCAGTACTTC | NA | TRBV4-1 | TRBD2 | TRBJ2-7
CASSRRISGGAGELFF | TGTGCCAGCAGCCGCCGGATCAGCGGGGGTGCCGGGGAGCTGTTTTTT | few | TRBV3-1 | TRBD2 | TRBJ2-2
CSARDLRSNTEAFF | TGCAGTGCTAGAGACCTCAGGTCGAACACTGAAGCTTTCTTT | few | TRBV20-1 | NA | TRBJ1-1
CASSIGYLGAQYF | TGTGCCAGTAGTATAGGCTATTTGGGGGCCCAGTACTTC | NA | TRBV19 | NA | TRBJ2-5
CASSEDRGPSNTEAFF | TGTGCCAGCAGTGAGGACAGGGGCCCCTCGAACACTGAAGCTTTCTTT | few | TRBV2 | TRBD1 | TRBJ1-1
CASSAGLTGGNTEAFF | TGTGCCAGCAGTGCAGGATTGACAGGGGGGAACACTGAAGCTTTCTTT | NA | TRBV25-1 | TRBD1 | TRBJ1-1
CASSEESRGGVNGRNSYGYTF | TGTGCCAGCAGTGAAGAATCCAGGGGAGGAGTGAATGGACGAAACAGTTATGGCTACACCTTC | few | TRBV2 | NA | TRBJ1-2
CASSYGGVGTEAFF | TGTGCCAGCAGTTACGGCGGGGTGGGCACTGAAGCTTTCTTT | NA | TRBV6-5 | NA | TRBJ1-1
CAISDRDRGSYEQYF | TGTGCCATCAGTGACCGGGACAGGGGGTCCTACGAGCAGTACTTC | few | TRBV10-3 | TRBD1 | TRBJ2-7
CSVDGGTLTDTQYF | TGCAGCGTTGATGGGGGGACTCTCACAGATACGCAGTATTTT | few | TRBV29-1 | NA | TRBJ2-3
CASSYRRDLGIYTF | TGTGCCAGCAGTTACCGCCGGGACCTTGGGATATACACCTTC | NA | TRBV6-2/TRBV6-3 | NA | TRBJ1-2
CASSQDLGRSYGYTF | TGTGCCAGCAGCCAAGATCTGGGCAGGTCCTATGGCTACACCTTC | few | TRBV3-1 | NA | TRBJ1-2
CASSLQGDKQYF | TGTGCCAGCAGCTTACAAGGGGACAAGCAGTACTTC | few | TRBV7-2 | NA | TRBJ2-7
CASSQAGVHQDTQYF | TGTGCCAGCAGCCAAGCGGGGGTGCACCAGGATACGCAGTATTTT | NA | TRBV3-1 | NA | TRBJ2-3
CASSQTSLGAEKLFF | TGTGCCAGCAGCCAGACTTCCTTGGGCGCTGAAAAACTGTTTTTT | few | TRBV3-1 | NA | TRBJ1-4
CASSITGGSGYTF | TGTGCCAGTAGTATTACGGGAGGGAGTGGCTACACCTTC | NA | TRBV19 | NA | TRBJ1-2
CSAKGRTPGALTDTQYF | TGCAGTGCCAAAGGCCGTACTCCCGGGGCCCTCACAGATACGCAGTATTTT | NA | TRBV20-1 | NA | TRBJ2-3
CSARGGTANEQFF | TGCAGTGCTAGAGGAGGGACCGCCAATGAGCAGTTCTTC | NA | TRBV20-1 | NA | TRBJ2-1
CASSKGQFNYGYTF | TGCGCCAGCAGCAAGGGACAGTTTAACTATGGCTACACCTTC | NA | TRBV4-3 | TRBD1 | TRBJ1-2
CASSQTGVLTDTQYF | TGCGCCAGCAGCCAAACAGGGGTACTCACAGATACGCAGTATTTT | NA | TRBV4-1 | TRBD1 | TRBJ2-3
CASSPRHYTDTQYF | TGTGCCAGCAGTCCCCGCCACTACACAGATACGCAGTATTTT | few | TRBV5-4 | NA | TRBJ2-3
CASSPTRGVPSGEKLFF | TGCGCCAGCAGCCCAACCAGGGGGGTACCTTCGGGTGAAAAACTGTTTTTT | NA | TRBV4-3 | TRBD1 | TRBJ1-4
CASSVGGLADNEQFF | TGTGCCAGCAGCGTAGGGGGACTAGCGGACAATGAGCAGTTCTTC | few | TRBV9 | TRBD2 | TRBJ2-1
CASSLRISSGNTIYF | TGTGCCAGCAGCTTACGGATCAGCTCTGGAAACACCATATATTTT | few | TRBV7-8 | NA | TRBJ1-3
CASSLETSGGANEQFF | TGTGCCAGCAGCTTAGAGACTAGCGGGGGGGCGAATGAGCAGTTCTTC | few | TRBV7-2 | TRBD2 | TRBJ2-1
CATSPRRGEGGYTF | TGTGCCACCTCCCCGAGGAGGGGCGAAGGTGGCTACACCTTC | few | TRBV15 | NA | TRBJ1-2
CASSLGRAGTKNIQYF | TGTGCCAGCAGCTTGGGCAGGGCCGGGACCAAAAACATTCAGTACTTC | few | TRBV7-9 | NA | TRBJ2-4
CASSLRYYGKGAEAFF | TGTGCCAGCAGCTTACGATACTACGGAAAAGGGGCTGAAGCTTTCTTT | few | TRBV11-2 | NA | TRBJ1-1
CSVEDGGAQGGKETQYF | TGCAGCGTTGAAGATGGGGGGGCCCAGGGAGGAAAAGAGACCCAGTACTTC | NA | TRBV29-1 | NA | TRBJ2-5
CASSQDQGADTQYF | TGCGCCAGCAGCCAAGACCAGGGTGCAGATACGCAGTATTTT | few | TRBV4-1 | NA | TRBJ2-3
CASSSGQVNTEAFF | TGCGCCAGCAGCTCGGGACAGGTGAACACTGAAGCTTTCTTT | many | TRBV5-1 | TRBD1 | TRBJ1-1
CASSQGGQGSLAGEKLFF | TGCGCCAGCAGCCAAGGAGGGCAGGGGAGCCTCGCCGGAGAAAAACTGTTTTTT | NA | TRBV4-1 | NA | TRBJ1-4
CASSYLRDRCYNEQFF | TGTGCCAGCAGCTACCTCCGGGACAGGTGCTATAATGAGCAGTTCTTC | many | TRBV7-3 | TRBD1 | TRBJ2-1
CSAPDPGNTEAFF | TGCAGTGCCCCGGACCCGGGGAACACTGAAGCTTTCTTT | many | TRBV20-1 | NA | TRBJ1-1
CASSVGGSATVTQYF | TGTGCCAGCAGCGTAGGGGGTAGCGCGACTGTTACGCAGTATTTT | NA | TRBV9 | NA | TRBJ2-3
CASSLGDRFVYEQYF | TGTGCCAGCAGCTTGGGGGACAGGTTCGTCTACGAGCAGTACTTC | few | TRBV5-4 | TRBD1 | TRBJ2-7
CASSSSTGGGNIQYF | TGTGCCAGCAGCTCCTCCACGGGGGGAGGAAACATTCAGTACTTC | NA | TRBV7-9 | TRBD2 | TRBJ2-4
CSVEYWGQETETQYF | TGCAGCGTTGAATACTGGGGACAGGAGACGGAGACCCAGTACTTC | NA | TRBV29-1 | TRBD1 | TRBJ2-5
CSVVLAPGQGVGNEQFF | TGCAGCGTTGTACTAGCGCCGGGACAGGGGGTGGGCAATGAGCAGTTCTTC | NA | TRBV29-1 | TRBD1 | TRBJ2-1
CSVVLAGLYNEQFF | TGCAGCGTTGTTCTAGCGGGGCTCTACAATGAGCAGTTCTTC | NA | TRBV29-1 | TRBD2 | TRBJ2-1
CASSQDNLPSYEQYF | TGCGCCAGCAGCCAAGACAATCTCCCAAGTTACGAGCAGTACTTC | NA | TRBV4-3 | NA | TRBJ2-7
CASSLERRGAEAFF | TGCGCCAGCAGCTTGGAGCGCAGGGGGGCTGAAGCTTTCTTT | few | TRBV5-1 | TRBD1 | TRBJ1-1
CASSTNRDTEAFF | TGTGCCAGCAGCACAAACAGGGACACTGAAGCTTTCTTT | few | TRBV5-5 | NA | TRBJ1-1
CASSPLGGGANTGELFF | TGTGCCAGCAGCCCCCTCGGGGGAGGCGCGAACACCGGGGAGCTGTTTTTT | few | TRBV7-8 | NA | TRBJ2-2
CSVRLAGGRTGTTGELFF | TGCAGCGTGAGGCTAGCGGGAGGACGGACGGGAACCACCGGGGAGCTGTTTTTT | many | TRBV29-1 | TRBD2 | TRBJ2-2
CATSSSMNTEAFF | TGTGCCACCAGCAGCAGTATGAACACTGAAGCTTTCTTT | NA | TRBV15 | NA | TRBJ1-1
CSVANVTRPGYEQYF | TGCAGCGTTGCAAACGTGACCCGCCCGGGTTACGAGCAGTACTTC | NA | TRBV29-1 | NA | TRBJ2-7
CASSQLRDRGYEQYF | TGTGCCAGCAGCCAGCTCCGGGACAGGGGATACGAGCAGTACTTC | few | TRBV14 | TRBD1 | TRBJ2-7